The source of this TCR beta chain is a study of T cell repertoires in cytomegalovirus infection. This clonotype was counted only a few times. Its antigen is not known. General study results and limits: There were HLA-C-restricted CMV-specific TCR beta clonotypes dominating the ex vivo response.

TCRdb recomputed calls from the reads with MiXCR, one row per CDR3 protein. The repertoire consists of some 390,000 distinct CDR3 sequences, with 15% to 20% occurring once and the leading ten covering under 9%. The V end was cut by 7 bases, the J end by 8 bases, with 18 bases between. This CDR3 has 15 residues. The sequence derives from a human donor in good health (CMV status not recorded). Some clones in this sample may be carry-over from other donors' samples. Source material: PBMCs. This rearrangement joins TRBV12-3 or TRBV12-4 to TRBJ1-6; D may be TRBD1 (5 bases). The CDR3 reads CASTRQSLGDSPLHF. The DNA for the CDR3 is TGTGCCAGCACCCGACAGTCCTTAGGCGATTCACCCCTCCACTTT.